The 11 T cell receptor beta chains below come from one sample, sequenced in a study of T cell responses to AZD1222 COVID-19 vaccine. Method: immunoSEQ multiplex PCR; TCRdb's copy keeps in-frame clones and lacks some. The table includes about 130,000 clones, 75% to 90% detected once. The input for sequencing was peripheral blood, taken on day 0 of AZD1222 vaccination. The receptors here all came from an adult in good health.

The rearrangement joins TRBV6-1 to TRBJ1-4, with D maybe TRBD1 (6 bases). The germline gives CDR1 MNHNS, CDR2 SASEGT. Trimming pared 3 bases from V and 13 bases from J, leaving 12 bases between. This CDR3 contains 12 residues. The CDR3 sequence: CASSDGGARLFF. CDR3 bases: TGTGCCAGCAGTGATGGGGGGGCGAGACTGTTTTTT.

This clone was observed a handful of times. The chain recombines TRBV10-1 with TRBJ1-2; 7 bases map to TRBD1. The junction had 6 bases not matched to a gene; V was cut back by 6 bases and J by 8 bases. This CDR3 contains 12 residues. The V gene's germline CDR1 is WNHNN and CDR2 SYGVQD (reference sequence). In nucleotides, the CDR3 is TGCGCCAGCAGAAAAGGGGGCCACGGCTACACCTTC. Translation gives CASRKGGHGYTF.

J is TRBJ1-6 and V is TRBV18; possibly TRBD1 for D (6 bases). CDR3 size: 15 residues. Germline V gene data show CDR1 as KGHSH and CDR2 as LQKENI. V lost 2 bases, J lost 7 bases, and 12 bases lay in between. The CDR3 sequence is CASSPIGGQNSPLHF. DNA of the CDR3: TGTGCCAGCTCACCAATTGGGGGGCAGAATTCACCCCTCCACTTT.

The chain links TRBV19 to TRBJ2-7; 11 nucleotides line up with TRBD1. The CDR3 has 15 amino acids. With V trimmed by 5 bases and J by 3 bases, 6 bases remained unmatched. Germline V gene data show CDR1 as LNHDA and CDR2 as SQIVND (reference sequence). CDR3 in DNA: TGTGCCAGTAGTTCGCGGACAGGGGGCCTCTACGAGCAGTACTTC. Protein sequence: CASSSRTGGLYEQYF.

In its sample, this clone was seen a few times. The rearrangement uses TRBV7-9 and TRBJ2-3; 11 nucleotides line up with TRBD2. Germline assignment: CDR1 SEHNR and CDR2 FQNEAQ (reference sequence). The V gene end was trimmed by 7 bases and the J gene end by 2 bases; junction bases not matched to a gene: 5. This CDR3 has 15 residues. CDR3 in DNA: TGTGCCAGCACCGGGACTAGCGGACACACAGATACGCAGTATTTT. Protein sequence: CASTGTSGHTDTQYF.

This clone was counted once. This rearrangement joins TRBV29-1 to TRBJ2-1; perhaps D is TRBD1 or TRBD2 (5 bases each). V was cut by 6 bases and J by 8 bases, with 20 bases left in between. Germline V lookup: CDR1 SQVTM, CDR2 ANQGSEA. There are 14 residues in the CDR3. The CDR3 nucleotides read TGCAGCGTGGAACCGGGACCCCAACTCGATGAGCAGTTCTTC. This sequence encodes CSVEPGPQLDEQFF.

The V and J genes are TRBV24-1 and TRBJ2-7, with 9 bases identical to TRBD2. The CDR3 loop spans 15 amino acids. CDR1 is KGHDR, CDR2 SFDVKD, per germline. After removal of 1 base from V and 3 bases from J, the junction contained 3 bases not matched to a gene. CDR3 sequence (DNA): TGTGCCACCAGTGATTTTGCGGGAGGGAACTACGAGCAGTACTTC. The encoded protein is CATSDFAGGNYEQYF.

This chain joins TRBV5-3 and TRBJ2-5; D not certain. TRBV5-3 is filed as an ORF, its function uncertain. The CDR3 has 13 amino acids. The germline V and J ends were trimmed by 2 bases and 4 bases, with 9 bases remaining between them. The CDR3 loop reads CARSFVGIETQYF. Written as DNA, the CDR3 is TGTGCCAGAAGCTTTGTGGGGATAGAGACCCAGTACTTC.

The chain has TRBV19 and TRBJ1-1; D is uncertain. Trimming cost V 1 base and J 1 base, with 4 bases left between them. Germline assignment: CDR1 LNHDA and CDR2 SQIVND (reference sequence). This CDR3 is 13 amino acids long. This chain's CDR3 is CASSIGENTEAFF. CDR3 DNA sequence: TGTGCCAGTAGTATAGGGGAGAACACTGAAGCTTTCTTT.

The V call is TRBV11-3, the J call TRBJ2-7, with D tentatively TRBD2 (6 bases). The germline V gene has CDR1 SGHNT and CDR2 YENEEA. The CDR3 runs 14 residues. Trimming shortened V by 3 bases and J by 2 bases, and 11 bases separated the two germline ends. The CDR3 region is CASSFSRGTYEQYF. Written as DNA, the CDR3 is TGTGCCAGCAGCTTTTCCCGCGGGACCTACGAGCAGTACTTC.

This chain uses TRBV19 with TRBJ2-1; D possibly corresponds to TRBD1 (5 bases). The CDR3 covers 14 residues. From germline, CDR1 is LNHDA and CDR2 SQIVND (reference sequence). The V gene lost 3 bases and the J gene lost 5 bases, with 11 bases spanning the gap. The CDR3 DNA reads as TGTGCCAGTAGTATCACAGGAACCAACAATGAGCAGTTCTTC. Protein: CASSITGTNNEQFF. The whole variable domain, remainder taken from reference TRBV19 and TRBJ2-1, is DGGITQSPKYLFRKEGQNVTLSCEQNLNHDAMYWYRQDPGQGLRLIYYSQIVNDFQKGDIAEGYSVSREKKESFPLTVTSAQKNPTAFYLCASSITGTNNEQFFGPGTRLTVL.